The rows below give T cell receptor beta chains drawn from one sample of a study of T cells in Graves' hyperthyroidism and ophthalmopathy. A single record per CDR3 protein comes from TCRdb applying MiXCR to the multiplex PCR reads. The sample contains hundreds of thousands of distinct CDR3 sequences, more than 45% of which appear only once. The source material was peripheral blood or thyroid tissue (not recorded which). The receptors derive from a woman aged 18-29 years with Graves' hyperthyroidism. Each CDR3 is given with its conserved first and last residue. D genes are given only for firm matches. Clone size appears in some rows only: once, few, many, or a class for an expanded clone.

TRBV2	.	TRBJ1-6	TRBD1	CASRTGTAYSPLHF	TGTGCCAGCAGAACCGGGACAGCCTACTCACCCCTCCACTTT
TRBV10-3	.	TRBJ2-3	.	CAISERADTDTQYF	TGTGCCATCAGTGAGCGGGCGGACACAGATACGCAGTATTTT
TRBV7-8	few	TRBJ2-2	TRBD2	CASSPVQRDGGELFF	TGCGCCAGCAGCCCGGTCCAGCGGGATGGCGGGGAGCTGTTTTTT
TRBV29-1	many	TRBJ2-2	.	CSVEDRGNTGELFF	TGCAGCGTTGAAGATCGAGGGAACACCGGGGAGCTGTTTTTT
TRBV10-3	few	TRBJ1-1	TRBD1	CAISESDRDESFF	TGTGCCATCAGTGAGTCCGACAGGGACGAGAGTTTCTTT
TRBV7-8	once	TRBJ2-1	TRBD1	CASSSGTGGLEQFF	TGTGCCAGCAGCTCCGGGACAGGGGGCCTTGAGCAGTTCTTC
TRBV7-9	few	TRBJ1-4	.	CASSLVTGYNEKLFF	TGTGCCAGCAGCTTAGTTACAGGCTATAATGAAAAACTGTTTTTT
TRBV9	.	TRBJ2-2	.	CASSVMGDTGELFF	TGTGCCAGCAGCGTAATGGGGGACACCGGGGAGCTGTTTTTT
TRBV29-1	.	TRBJ2-7	.	CSFRLGTTYEQYF	TGCAGCTTCCGACTAGGAACGACCTACGAGCAGTACTTC
TRBV20-1	.	TRBJ2-7	TRBD1	CSARDREPIVQYF	TGCAGTGCTAGGGACAGGGAACCTATAGTGCAGTACTTC
TRBV7-8	.	TRBJ1-3	.	CASSLEVLIGNTIYF	TGTGCCAGCAGCTTAGAGGTCCTAATTGGAAACACCATATATTTT
TRBV6-6	many	TRBJ1-5	TRBD1	CASSYDRAQPQHF	TGTGCCAGCAGTTACGACAGGGCTCAGCCCCAGCATTTT
TRBV7-9	few	TRBJ2-5	.	CASSTSQETQYF	TGCGCCAGCAGCACATCTCAAGAGACCCAGTACTTC
TRBV2	.	TRBJ1-3	.	CASSPPPWRNSGNTIYF	TGTGCCAGCAGTCCCCCCCCGTGGAGGAACTCTGGAAACACCATATATTTT
TRBV11-2	.	TRBJ1-4	.	CASSYLGWGNEKLFF	TGTGCCAGCAGCTATTTGGGATGGGGGAATGAAAAACTGTTTTTT
TRBV9	.	TRBJ1-1	.	CASSYSAKNTEAFF	TGTGCCAGCAGTTATTCGGCGAAGAACACTGAAGCTTTCTTT
TRBV25-1	once	TRBJ1-2	TRBD1	CASSLGQANGYTF	TGTGCCAGCAGTTTGGGACAGGCCAATGGCTACACCTTC
TRBV6-5	many	TRBJ2-5	.	CASRGSLGQETQYF	TGTGCCAGCAGGGGTTCGTTGGGTCAAGAGACCCAGTACTTC
TRBV7-3	.	TRBJ2-7	TRBD2	CAWTSGSWGREQYF	TGTGCCTGGACTAGCGGGAGTTGGGGCCGGGAGCAGTACTTC
TRBV11-2	.	TRBJ2-5	.	CASRPRVGETQYF	TGTGCCAGCAGACCCAGGGTCGGCGAGACCCAGTACTTC
TRBV7-3	.	TRBJ1-1	.	CASRLDRSSEAFF	TGTGCCAGCAGACTAGACAGAAGCTCTGAAGCTTTCTTT
TRBV10-3	many	TRBJ1-3	.	CAISEDRSGNTIYF	TGTGCCATCAGTGAGGACCGCTCTGGAAACACCATATATTTT
TRBV12-3/TRBV12-4	few	TRBJ1-1	.	CAVGTLSTEAFF	TGTGCCGTCGGCACACTCAGCACTGAAGCTTTCTTT
TRBV7-9	.	TRBJ1-5	.	CASSQRQTSNQPQHF	TGCGCCAGCAGCCAGCGACAGACTAGCAATCAGCCCCAGCATTTT
TRBV11-3	.	TRBJ2-7	.	CASSSPGISGEQYF	TGTGCCAGCAGCTCCCCGGGGATTTCGGGGGAGCAGTACTTC
TRBV20-1	.	TRBJ1-5	TRBD1	CSASPGQINQPQHF	TGCAGTGCTAGCCCGGGACAGATTAATCAGCCCCAGCATTTT